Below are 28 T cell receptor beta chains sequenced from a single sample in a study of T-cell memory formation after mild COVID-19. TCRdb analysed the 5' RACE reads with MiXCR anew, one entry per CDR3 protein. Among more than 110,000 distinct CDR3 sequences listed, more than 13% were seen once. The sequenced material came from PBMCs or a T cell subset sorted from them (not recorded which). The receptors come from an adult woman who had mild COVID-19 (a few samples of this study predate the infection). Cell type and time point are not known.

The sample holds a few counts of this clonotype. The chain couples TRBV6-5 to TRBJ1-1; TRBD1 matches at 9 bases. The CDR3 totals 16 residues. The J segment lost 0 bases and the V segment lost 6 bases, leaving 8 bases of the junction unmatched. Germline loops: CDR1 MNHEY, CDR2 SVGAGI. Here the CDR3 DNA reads TGTGCCAGCAGCCCTTGGACAGGGGAGCTGAACACTGAAGCTTTCTTT. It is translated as CASSPWTGELNTEAFF.

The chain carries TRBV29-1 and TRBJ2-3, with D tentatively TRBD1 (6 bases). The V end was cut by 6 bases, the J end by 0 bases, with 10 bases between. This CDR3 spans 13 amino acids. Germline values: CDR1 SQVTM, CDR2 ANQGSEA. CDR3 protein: CSVPGASTDTQYF. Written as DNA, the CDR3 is TGCAGCGTCCCAGGGGCTAGCACAGATACGCAGTATTTT.

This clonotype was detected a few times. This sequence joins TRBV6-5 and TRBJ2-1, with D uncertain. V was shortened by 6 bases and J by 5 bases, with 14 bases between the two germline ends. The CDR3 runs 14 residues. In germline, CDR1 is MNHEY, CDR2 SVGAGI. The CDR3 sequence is CASSRLTRDNEQFF. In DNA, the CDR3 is TGTGCCAGCAGCCGGCTTACTCGAGACAATGAGCAGTTCTTC.

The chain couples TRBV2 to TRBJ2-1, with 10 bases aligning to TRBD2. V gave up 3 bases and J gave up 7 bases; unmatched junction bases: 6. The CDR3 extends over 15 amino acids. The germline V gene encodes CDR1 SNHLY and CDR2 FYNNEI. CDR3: CASSDLLSGRNEQFF. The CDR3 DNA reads TGTGCCAGCAGTGACCTCCTTAGCGGGAGGAATGAGCAGTTCTTC.

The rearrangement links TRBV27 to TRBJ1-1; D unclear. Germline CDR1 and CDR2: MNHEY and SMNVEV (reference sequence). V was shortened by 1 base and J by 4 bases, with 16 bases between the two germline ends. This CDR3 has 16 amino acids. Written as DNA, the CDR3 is TGTGCCAGCAGTTTATATCGTGGAGGGCGGAGCACTGAAGCTTTCTTT. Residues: CASSLYRGGRSTEAFF.

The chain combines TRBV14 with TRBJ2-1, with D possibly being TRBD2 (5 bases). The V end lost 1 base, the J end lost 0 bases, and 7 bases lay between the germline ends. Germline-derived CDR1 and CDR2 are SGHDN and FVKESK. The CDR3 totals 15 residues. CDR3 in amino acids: CASSQGGVSYNEQFF. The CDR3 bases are TGTGCCAGCAGCCAAGGGGGAGTCTCCTACAATGAGCAGTTCTTC.

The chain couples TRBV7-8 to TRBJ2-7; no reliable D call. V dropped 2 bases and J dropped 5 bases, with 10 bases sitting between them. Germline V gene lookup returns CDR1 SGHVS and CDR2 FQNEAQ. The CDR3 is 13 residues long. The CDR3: CASSLRTSHEQYV. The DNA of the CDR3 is TGTGCCAGCAGCTTAAGAACATCCCACGAGCAGTACGTC.

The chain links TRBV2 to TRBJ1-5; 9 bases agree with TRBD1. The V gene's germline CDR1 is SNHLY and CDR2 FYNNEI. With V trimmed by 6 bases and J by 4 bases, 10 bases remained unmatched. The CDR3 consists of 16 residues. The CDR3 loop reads CASRDPTGGWNQPQHF. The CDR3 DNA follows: TGTGCCAGCAGGGATCCGACAGGGGGATGGAATCAGCCCCAGCATTTT.

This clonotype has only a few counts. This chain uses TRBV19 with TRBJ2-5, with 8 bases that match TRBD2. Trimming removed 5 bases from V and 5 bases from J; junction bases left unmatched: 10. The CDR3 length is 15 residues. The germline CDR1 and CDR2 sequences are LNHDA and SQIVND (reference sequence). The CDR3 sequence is CASSVTSGPGETQYF. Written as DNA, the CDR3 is TGTGCCAGTAGTGTCACTAGCGGTCCAGGGGAGACCCAGTACTTC.

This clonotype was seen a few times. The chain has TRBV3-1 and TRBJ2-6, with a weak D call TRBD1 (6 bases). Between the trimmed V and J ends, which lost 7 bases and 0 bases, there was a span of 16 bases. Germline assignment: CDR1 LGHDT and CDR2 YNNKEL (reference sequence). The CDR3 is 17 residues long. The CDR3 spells CASTDGQRHSGANVLTF. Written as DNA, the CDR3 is TGTGCCAGCACCGACGGACAGCGACACTCTGGGGCCAACGTCCTGACTTTC. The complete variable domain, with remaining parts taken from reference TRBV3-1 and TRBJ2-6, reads DTAVSQTPKYLVTQMGNDKSIKCEQNLGHDTMYWYKQDSKKFLKIMFSYNNKELIINETVPNRFSPKSPDKAHLNLHINSLELGDSAVYFCASTDGQRHSGANVLTFGAGSRLTVL.

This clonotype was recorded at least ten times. The CDR3 reads CSVLGGENYGYTF. The CDR3 DNA follows: TGCAGCGTTCTAGGCGGAGAAAACTATGGCTACACCTTC. This sequence joins TRBV29-1 and TRBJ1-2; D is undetermined. This CDR3 spans 13 amino acids. Germline V gene sequence: CDR1 SQVTM, CDR2 ANQGSEA. V lost 5 bases and J 2 bases, leaving 12 bases between the germline ends.

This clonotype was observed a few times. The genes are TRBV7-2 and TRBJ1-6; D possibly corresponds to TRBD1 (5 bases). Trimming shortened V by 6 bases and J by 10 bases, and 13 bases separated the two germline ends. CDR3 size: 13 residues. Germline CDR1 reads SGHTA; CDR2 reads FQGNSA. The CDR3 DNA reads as TGTGCCAGCAGGCCTAAAGGGGAATCACCCCTCCACTTT. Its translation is CASRPKGESPLHF.

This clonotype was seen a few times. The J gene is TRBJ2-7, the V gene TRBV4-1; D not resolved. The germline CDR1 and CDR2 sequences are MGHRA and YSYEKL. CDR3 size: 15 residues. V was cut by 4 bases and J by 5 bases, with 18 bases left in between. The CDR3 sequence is CASSPAHVGIDEQYF. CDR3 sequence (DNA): TGCGCCAGCAGCCCAGCCCATGTAGGGATCGACGAGCAGTACTTC.

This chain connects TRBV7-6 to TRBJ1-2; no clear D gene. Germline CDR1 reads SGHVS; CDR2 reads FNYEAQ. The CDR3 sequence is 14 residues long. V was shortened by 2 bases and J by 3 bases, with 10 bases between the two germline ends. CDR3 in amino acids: CASSLSEFDYGYTF. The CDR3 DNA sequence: TGTGCCAGCAGCTTATCCGAGTTTGACTATGGCTACACCTTC.

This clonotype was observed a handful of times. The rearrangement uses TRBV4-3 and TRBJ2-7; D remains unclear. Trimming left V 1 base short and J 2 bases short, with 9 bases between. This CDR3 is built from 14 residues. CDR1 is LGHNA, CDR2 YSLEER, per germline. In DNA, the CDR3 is TGCGCCAGCAGCCAAGTGGAAAAAACCTACGAGCAGTACTTC. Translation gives CASSQVEKTYEQYF.

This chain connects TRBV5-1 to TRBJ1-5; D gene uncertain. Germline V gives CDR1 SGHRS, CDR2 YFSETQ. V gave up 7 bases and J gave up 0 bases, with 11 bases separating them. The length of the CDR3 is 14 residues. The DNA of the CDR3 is TGCGCCAGCCCTTTGGGAGTTAGCAATCAGCCCCAGCATTTT. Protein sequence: CASPLGVSNQPQHF.

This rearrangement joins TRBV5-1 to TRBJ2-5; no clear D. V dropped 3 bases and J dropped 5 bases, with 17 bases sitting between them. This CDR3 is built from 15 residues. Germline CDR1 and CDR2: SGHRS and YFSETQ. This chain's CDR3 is CASSYRETNRETQYF. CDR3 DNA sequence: TGCGCCAGCAGCTACCGCGAGACAAATAGGGAGACCCAGTACTTC.

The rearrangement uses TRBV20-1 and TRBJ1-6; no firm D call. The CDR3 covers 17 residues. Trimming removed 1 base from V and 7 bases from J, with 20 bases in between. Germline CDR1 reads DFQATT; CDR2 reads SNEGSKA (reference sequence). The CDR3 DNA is TGCAGTGCTAGAGGCCATAGAGTGGCACTCCACAATTCACCCCTCCACTTT. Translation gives CSARGHRVALHNSPLHF.

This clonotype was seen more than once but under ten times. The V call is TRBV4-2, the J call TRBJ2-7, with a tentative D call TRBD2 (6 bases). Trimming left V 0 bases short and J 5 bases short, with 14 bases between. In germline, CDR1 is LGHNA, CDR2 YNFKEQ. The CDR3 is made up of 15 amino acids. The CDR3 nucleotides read TGTGCCAGCAGCCAAGATGGGGACTTAGCGGACGAGCAGTACTTC. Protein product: CASSQDGDLADEQYF.

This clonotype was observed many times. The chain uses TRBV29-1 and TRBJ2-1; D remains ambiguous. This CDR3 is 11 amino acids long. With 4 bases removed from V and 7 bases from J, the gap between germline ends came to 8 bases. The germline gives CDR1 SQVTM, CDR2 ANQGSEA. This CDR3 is CSVVGQNEQFF. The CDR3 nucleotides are TGCAGCGTTGTCGGGCAGAATGAGCAGTTCTTC.

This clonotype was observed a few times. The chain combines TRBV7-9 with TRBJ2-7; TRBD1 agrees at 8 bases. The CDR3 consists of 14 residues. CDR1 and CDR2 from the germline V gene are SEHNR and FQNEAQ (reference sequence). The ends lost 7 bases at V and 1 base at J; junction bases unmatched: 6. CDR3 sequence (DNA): TGTGCCAGCACCCGACAGGGGTTGTCCTACGAGCAGTACTTC. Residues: CASTRQGLSYEQYF.

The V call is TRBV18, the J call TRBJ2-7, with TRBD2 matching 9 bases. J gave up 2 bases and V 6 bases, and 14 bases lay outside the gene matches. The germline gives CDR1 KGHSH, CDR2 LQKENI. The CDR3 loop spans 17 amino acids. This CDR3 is CASSVYRPSGEAYEQYF. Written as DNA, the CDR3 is TGTGCCAGCTCCGTATACCGGCCTAGCGGGGAAGCCTACGAGCAGTACTTC.

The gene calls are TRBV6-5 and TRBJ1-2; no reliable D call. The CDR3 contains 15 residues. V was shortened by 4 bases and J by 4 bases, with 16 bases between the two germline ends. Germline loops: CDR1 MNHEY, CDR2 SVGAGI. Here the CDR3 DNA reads TGTGCCAGCAGTTCGTATGAGACCCCTGGCTATGGCTACACCTTC. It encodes CASSSYETPGYGYTF.

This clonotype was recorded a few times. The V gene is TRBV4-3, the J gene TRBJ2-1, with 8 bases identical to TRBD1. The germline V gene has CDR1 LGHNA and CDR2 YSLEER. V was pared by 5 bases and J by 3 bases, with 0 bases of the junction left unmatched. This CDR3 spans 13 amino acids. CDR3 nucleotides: TGCGCCAGCAGCGGGACAGGCTACAATGAGCAGTTCTTC. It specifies CASSGTGYNEQFF.

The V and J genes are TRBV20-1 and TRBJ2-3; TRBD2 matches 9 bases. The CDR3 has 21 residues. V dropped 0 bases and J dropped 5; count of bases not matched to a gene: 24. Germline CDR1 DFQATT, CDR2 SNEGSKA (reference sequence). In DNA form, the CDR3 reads TGCAGTGCTAGAGATCTGCCCCCCAGACCCACAATAGCGGGAGTCGAAGATACGCAGTATTTT. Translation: CSARDLPPRPTIAGVEDTQYF.

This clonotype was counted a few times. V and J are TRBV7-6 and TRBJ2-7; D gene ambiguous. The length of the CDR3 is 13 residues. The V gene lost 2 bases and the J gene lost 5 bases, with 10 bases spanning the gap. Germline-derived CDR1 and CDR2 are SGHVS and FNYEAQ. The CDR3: CASSLRREHEQYF. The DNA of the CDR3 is TGTGCCAGCAGCTTACGCAGAGAACACGAGCAGTACTTC.

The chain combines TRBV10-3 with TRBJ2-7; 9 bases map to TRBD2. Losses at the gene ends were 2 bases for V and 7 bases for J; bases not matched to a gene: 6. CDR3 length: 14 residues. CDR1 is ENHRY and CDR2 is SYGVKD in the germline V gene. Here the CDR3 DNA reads TGTGCCATCAGTGAGCCAGGGACTAGCCTGGAGCAGTACTTC. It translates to CAISEPGTSLEQYF.

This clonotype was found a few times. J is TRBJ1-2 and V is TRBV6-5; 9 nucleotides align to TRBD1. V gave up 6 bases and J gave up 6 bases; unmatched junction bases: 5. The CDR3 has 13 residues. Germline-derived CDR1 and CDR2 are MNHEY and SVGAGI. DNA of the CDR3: TGTGCCAGCAGCCAGCGGACAGGGGATGGCTACACCTTC. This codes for CASSQRTGDGYTF.